This TCR beta chain was retrieved from a study of cytomegalovirus exposure and HLA in healthy donors. 60 Vbeta and 13 Jbeta primers were used in PCR. Profiling relied on immunoSEQ multiplex PCR, and the TCRdb table lists in-frame clones only, not all of them. Among 210,000 or so clones listed, around three quarters were seen once. The CDR3 runs to 12 residues. V was shortened by 3 bases and J by 5 bases, with 11 bases between the two germline ends. Germline CDR1 SQVTM, CDR2 ANQGSEA. The TCR originated in a man in his forties or fifties in good health and CMV-seronegative. V usage is TRBV29-1 and J usage is TRBJ2-7; a possible D gene is TRBD2 (6 bases). Material for sequencing was PBMCs. In DNA form, the CDR3 reads TGCAGCGTTGATGGAGGGGTGCACGAGCAGTACTTC. This sequence encodes CSVDGGVHEQYF.